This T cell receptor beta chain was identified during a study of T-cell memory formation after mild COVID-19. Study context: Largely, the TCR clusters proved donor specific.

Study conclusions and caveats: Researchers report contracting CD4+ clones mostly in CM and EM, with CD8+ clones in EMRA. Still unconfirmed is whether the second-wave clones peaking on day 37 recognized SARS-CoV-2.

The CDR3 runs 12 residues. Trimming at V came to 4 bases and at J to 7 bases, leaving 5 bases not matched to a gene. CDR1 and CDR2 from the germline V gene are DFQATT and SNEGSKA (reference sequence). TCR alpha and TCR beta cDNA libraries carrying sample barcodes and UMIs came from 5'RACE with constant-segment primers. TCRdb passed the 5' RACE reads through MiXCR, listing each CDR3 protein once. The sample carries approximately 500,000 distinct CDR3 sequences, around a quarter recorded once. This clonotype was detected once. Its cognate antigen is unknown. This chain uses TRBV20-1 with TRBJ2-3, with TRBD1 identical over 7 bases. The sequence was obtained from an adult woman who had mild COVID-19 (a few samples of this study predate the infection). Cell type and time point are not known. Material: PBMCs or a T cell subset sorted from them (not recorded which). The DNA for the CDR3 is TGCAGTGCTAACAGACAGGGAAATACGCAGTATTTT. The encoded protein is CSANRQGNTQYF.